The rows below give T cell receptor beta chains drawn from one sample of a study of PD-1 blockade in classical Hodgkin lymphoma. Using immunoSEQ multiplex PCR, the repertoire was profiled, and TCRdb retains in-frame clones only, with some absent. Of roughly 42,000 clones in the sample, approximately 67% were seen once. The input for sequencing was peripheral blood mononuclear cells (PBMCs), taken before the fourth cycle of nivolumab. These receptor sequences come from a human donor with classical Hodgkin lymphoma. Each CDR3 is given with its conserved first and last residue. A D gene is named only where the DNA matches it firmly. The listing skips clone size in some rows; elsewhere it reads once, few, many or a size class.

>TRBD1|TRBV19|few|TRBJ2-1
CATRTGPVNEQFF
TGTGCCACCAGGACAGGCCCCGTCAATGAGCAGTTCTTC
>.|TRBV10-3|.|TRBJ2-1
CAISDSEILNEQFF
TGTGCCATCAGTGACTCGGAAATACTCAATGAGCAGTTCTTC
>.|TRBV7-2|.|TRBJ1-1
CASSLSLMDTEAFF
TGTGCCAGCAGCTTATCCTTAATGGACACTGAAGCTTTCTTT
>.|TRBV29-1|.|TRBJ2-2
CSVDPQGSTGELFF
TGCAGCGTTGATCCGCAGGGTAGTACCGGGGAGCTGTTTTTT
>.|TRBV7-6|.|TRBJ2-5
CASSLVRETQYF
TGTGCCAGCAGCTTAGTCCGAGAGACCCAGTACTTC
>TRBD2|TRBV29-1|.|TRBJ2-1
CSVTSGGYEQFF
TGCAGCGTTACTAGCGGGGGATATGAGCAGTTCTTC
>.|TRBV4-2|.|TRBJ2-2
CASSQGVIELANTGELFF
TGTGCCAGCAGCCAAGGGGTAATTGAACTAGCGAACACCGGGGAGCTGTTTTTT
>.|TRBV7-6|.|TRBJ2-7
CASSLGSEEQYF
TGTGCCAGCAGCTTAGGGTCGGAAGAGCAGTACTTC
>.|TRBV5-5|.|TRBJ2-3
CASTDGGTDTQYF
TGTGCCAGCACCGACGGGGGCACAGATACGCAGTATTTT
>TRBD1|TRBV7-9|once|TRBJ1-6
CASSTGTGESPLHF
TGTGCCAGCAGCACCGGGACAGGGGAATCACCCCTCCACTTT
>TRBD2|TRBV10-3|once|TRBJ2-7
CASAGTSYEQYF
TGTGCCTCGGCCGGGACTAGCTACGAGCAGTACTTC
>.|TRBV6-5|medium-sized|TRBJ1-2
CASSYFPGAYGYTF
TGTGCCAGCAGTTACTTTCCAGGGGCCTATGGCTACACCTTC
>.|TRBV28|.|TRBJ1-1
CASSFKTEREVYMNTEAFF
TGTGCCAGCAGTTTTAAGACCGAGCGGGAGGTTTACATGAACACTGAAGCTTTCTTT
>TRBD2|TRBV13|.|TRBJ2-3
CASSQVAGGTTDTQYF
TGTGCCAGCAGCCAGGTAGCGGGGGGAACCACAGATACGCAGTATTTT
>.|TRBV7-2|.|TRBJ2-5
CASSLSHQETQYF
TGTGCCAGCAGCTTATCCCACCAAGAGACCCAGTACTTC
>TRBD1|TRBV10-3|.|TRBJ2-7
CAISESGSGTGIYEQYF
TGTGCCATCAGTGAGTCGGGGTCTGGGACAGGGATTTACGAGCAGTACTTC
>TRBD1|TRBV7-9|once|TRBJ2-7
CASSSEQGQSYEQYF
TGTGCCAGCAGCTCCGAACAGGGGCAATCCTACGAGCAGTACTTC
>TRBD1|TRBV6-1|.|TRBJ2-1
CASSQGAEQFF
TGTGCCAGCAGCCAGGGGGCCGAGCAGTTCTTC
>TRBD1|TRBV2|.|TRBJ2-7
CASLPKDRGLYEQYF
TGTGCCAGCCTCCCCAAGGACAGGGGACTCTACGAGCAGTACTTC
>.|TRBV27|.|TRBJ2-7
CASRHLGGVPSYEQYF
TGTGCCAGCCGACACCTGGGCGGGGTGCCCTCCTACGAGCAGTACTTC
>.|TRBV7-2|.|TRBJ2-7
CASSFGLSYEQYF
TGTGCCAGCAGCTTCGGACTTTCCTACGAGCAGTACTTC
>TRBD1|TRBV10-3|few|TRBJ1-1
CAIREGQGLEAFF
TGTGCCATCAGGGAAGGACAGGGGCTTGAAGCTTTCTTT
>.|TRBV30|.|TRBJ1-4
CAWRANEKLFF
TGTGCCTGGAGGGCTAATGAAAAACTGTTTTTT
>.|TRBV4-1|.|TRBJ2-5
CASSQGQGREETQYF
TGCGCCAGCAGCCAGGGCCAGGGGCGGGAAGAGACCCAGTACTTC
>.|TRBV5-6|.|TRBJ1-1
CASSSLQGSNTEAFF
TGTGCCAGCAGTTCCTTACAGGGCTCGAACACTGAAGCTTTCTTT
>TRBD1|TRBV7-8|.|TRBJ1-2
CASSQTRGYGYTF
TGTGCCAGCAGCCAAACCAGGGGGTATGGCTACACCTTC
>.|TRBV7-2|.|TRBJ2-7
CASSSYRVSYEQYF
TGTGCCAGCAGCTCGTATAGAGTCTCCTACGAGCAGTACTTC
>.|TRBV11-2|.|TRBJ2-3
CASSLTVRDTQYF
TGTGCCAGCAGCTTAACTGTGCGCGATACGCAGTATTTT
>TRBD1|TRBV29-1|.|TRBJ1-5
CSVRTGVQPQHF
TGCAGCGTGAGGACAGGGGTACAGCCCCAGCATTTT
>TRBD1|TRBV6-1|.|TRBJ2-7
CASRPTGTGIEQYF
TGTGCCAGCAGGCCCACCGGGACAGGGATCGAGCAGTACTTC
>TRBD1|TRBV12-5|.|TRBJ2-1
CASGFTGDEQFF
TGTGCTAGTGGTTTTACAGGGGATGAGCAGTTCTTC
>TRBD1|TRBV11-2|.|TRBJ1-2
CASSLDQGAIAYGYTF
TGTGCCAGCAGCTTAGATCAGGGGGCTATTGCCTATGGCTACACCTTC
>.|TRBV19|.|TRBJ1-5
CASSIQVSGAVNQPQHF
TGTGCCAGTAGTATACAGGTGTCAGGGGCCGTTAATCAGCCCCAGCATTTT
>.|TRBV28|.|TRBJ1-4
CASSSLNRVVNEKLFF
TGTGCCAGCAGTTCCTTAAACAGGGTCGTGAATGAAAAACTGTTTTTT
>.|TRBV11-3|.|TRBJ2-3
CASSLDPGDTQYF
TGTGCCAGCAGCTTAGATCCTGGAGATACGCAGTATTTT
>.|TRBV9|.|TRBJ1-2
CASSETARGPEYGYTF
TGTGCCAGCAGCGAAACCGCGCGGGGACCAGAGTATGGCTACACCTTC
>TRBD1|TRBV25-1|.|TRBJ2-7
CASSKTGTGAYEQYF
TGTGCCAGCAGTAAGACCGGGACAGGGGCCTACGAGCAGTACTTC
>TRBD1|TRBV27|.|TRBJ1-2
CASSRSTGGNYGYTF
TGTGCCAGCAGTCGGTCGACAGGGGGTAACTATGGCTACACCTTC
>.|TRBV10-3|.|TRBJ1-5
CAISDLGGRVNQPQHF
TGTGCCATCAGTGACTTGGGGGGGAGGGTAAATCAGCCCCAGCATTTT
>.|TRBV11-3|.|TRBJ2-7
CASSRGAAYEQYF
TGTGCCAGCAGCCGGGGGGCGGCTTACGAGCAGTACTTC
>TRBD1|TRBV19|.|TRBJ1-6
CASSSRQGASPFSYNSPLHF
TGTGCCAGTAGTAGCCGACAGGGGGCCTCACCCTTCTCCTATAATTCACCCCTCCACTTT